Sequencing of this T cell receptor beta chain was carried out in a study of Tregs in tolerant kidney transplant recipients. The germline V and J ends were trimmed by 5 bases and 6 bases, with 20 bases remaining between them. The CDR3 extends over 16 amino acids. CDR1 is LNHDA and CDR2 is SQIVND in the germline V gene (reference sequence). Sequencing was performed with immunoSEQ multiplex PCR; in TCRdb, only in-frame clones are kept and a portion is missing. The sample carries fewer than 150,000 clones, roughly nine tenths recorded once. Sequenced input: CD4+ T cells from blood. The receptor was derived from a human donor in good health. The chain uses TRBV19 and TRBJ1-5, with D tentatively TRBD1 (6 bases). The CDR3 DNA reads TGTGCCAGTAGTGTGGTCGATCAGGGGAGCGGTCAGCCCCAGCATTTT. Residues: CASSVVDQGSGQPQHF. Filled out from reference TRBV19 and TRBJ1-5, the complete variable domain reads DGGITQSPKYLFRKEGQNVTLSCEQNLNHDAMYWYRQDPGQGLRLIYYSQIVNDFQKGDIAEGYSVSREKKESFPLTVTSAQKNPTAFYLCASSVVDQGSGQPQHFGDGTRLSIL.